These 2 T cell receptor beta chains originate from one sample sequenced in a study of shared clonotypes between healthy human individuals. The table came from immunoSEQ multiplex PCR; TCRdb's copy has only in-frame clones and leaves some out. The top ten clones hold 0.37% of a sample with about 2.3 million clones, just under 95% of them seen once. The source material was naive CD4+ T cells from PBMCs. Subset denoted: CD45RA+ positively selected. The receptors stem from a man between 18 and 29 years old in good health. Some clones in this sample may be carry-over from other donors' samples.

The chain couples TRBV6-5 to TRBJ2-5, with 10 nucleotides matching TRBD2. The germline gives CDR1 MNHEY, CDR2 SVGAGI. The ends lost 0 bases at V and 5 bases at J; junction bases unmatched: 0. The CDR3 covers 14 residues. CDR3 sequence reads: CASSYSTSGETQYF. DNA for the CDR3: TGTGCCAGCAGTTACTCGACTAGCGGGGAGACCCAGTACTTC.

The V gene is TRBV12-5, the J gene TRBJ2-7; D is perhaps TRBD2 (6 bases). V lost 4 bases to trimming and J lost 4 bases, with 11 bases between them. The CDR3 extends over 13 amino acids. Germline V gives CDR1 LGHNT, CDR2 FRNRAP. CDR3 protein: CASGSGAGYEQYF. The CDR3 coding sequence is TGTGCTAGTGGTTCTGGGGCGGGATACGAGCAGTACTTC.